The present entry profiles one T cell receptor beta chain with its context. In the study's own analysis: Amplified reference gene primers provided the basis for estimating nucleated cell counts. This table comes from immunoSEQ multiplex PCR, and its TCRdb copy is limited to in-frame clones, with some not included. For V, J and clone size, that table is used; D and trimming come from the DNA. The sample records about 300,000 clones, about nine tenths being singletons. This sample is drawn from a study of blood T cell repertoires in COVID-19. In the study overall: Samples came from the United States, Italy and Spain, spanning acute and convalescent COVID-19. Sample material is recorded as cDNA or gDNA derived from T cells, B-cell-depleted T cells, or PBMCs.

Trimming stripped 4 bases from V and 1 base from J, with 14 bases between. The CDR3 totals 15 residues. Germline V gene data show CDR1 as SGHTS and CDR2 as YDEGEE. The sample was peripheral blood. The V and J genes are TRBV5-8 and TRBJ1-2, with a tentative D call TRBD1 (6 bases). The sequence was collected from a woman in her 40s who had recovered from COVID-19. The CDR3 DNA reads as TGTGCCAGCAGCCCCAGGGGAAGCGGTAACTATGGCTACACCTTC. Its translation is CASSPRGSGNYGYTF.